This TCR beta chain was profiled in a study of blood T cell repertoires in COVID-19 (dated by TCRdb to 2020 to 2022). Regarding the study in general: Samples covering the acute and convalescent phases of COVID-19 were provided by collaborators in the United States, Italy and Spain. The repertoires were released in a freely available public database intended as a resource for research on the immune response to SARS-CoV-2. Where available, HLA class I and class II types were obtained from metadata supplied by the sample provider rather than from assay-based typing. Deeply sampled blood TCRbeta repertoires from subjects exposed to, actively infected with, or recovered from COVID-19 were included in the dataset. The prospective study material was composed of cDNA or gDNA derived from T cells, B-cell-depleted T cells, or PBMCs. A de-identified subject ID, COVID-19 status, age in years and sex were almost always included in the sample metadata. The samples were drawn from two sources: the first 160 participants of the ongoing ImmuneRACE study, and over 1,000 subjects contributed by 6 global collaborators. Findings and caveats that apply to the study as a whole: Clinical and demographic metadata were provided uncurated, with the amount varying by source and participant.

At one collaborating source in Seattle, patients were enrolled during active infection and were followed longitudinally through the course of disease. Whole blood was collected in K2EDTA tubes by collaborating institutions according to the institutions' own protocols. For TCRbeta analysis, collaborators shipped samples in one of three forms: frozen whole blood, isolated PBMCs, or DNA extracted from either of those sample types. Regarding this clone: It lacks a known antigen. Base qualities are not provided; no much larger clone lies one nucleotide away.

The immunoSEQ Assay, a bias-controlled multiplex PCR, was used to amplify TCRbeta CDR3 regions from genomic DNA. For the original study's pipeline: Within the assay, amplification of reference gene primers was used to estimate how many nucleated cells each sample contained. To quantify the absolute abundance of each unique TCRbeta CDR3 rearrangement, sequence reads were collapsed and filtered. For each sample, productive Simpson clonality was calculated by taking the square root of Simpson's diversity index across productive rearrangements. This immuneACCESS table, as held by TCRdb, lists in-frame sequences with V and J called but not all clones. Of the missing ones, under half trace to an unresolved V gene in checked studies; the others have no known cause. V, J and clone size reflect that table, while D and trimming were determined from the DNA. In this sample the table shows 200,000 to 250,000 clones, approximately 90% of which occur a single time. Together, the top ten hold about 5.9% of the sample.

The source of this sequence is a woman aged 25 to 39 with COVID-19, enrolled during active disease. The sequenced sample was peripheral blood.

The CDR3 sequence is CASSPLAGAPNEQFF. The sequenced DNA: TGTGCCAGCAGTCCGCTAGCGGGAGCCCCCAATGAGCAGTTCTTC. The chain is encoded by TRBV27 joined to TRBJ2-1; TRBD2 agrees with 10 junctional bases. Its CDR3 holds 15 amino acids, cysteine through phenylalanine. The DNA shown is the 45-base CDR3, in frame from base 1. CDR1 and CDR2 are read off the germline V gene (reference sequence) as MNHEY and SMNVEV. Compared with germline, V lacks 5 bases and J lacks 6 bases; bases without a gene match: 7.